These 24 T cell receptor beta chains came from one sample sequenced in a study of blood T cells in healthy people across ages (dated by TCRdb to the mid-2010s). The receptor library was made with 5' RACE. Sequenced using an Illumina HiSeq 2500. A second PCR of 7 to 11 cycles was run with a J-beta primer mix and a sample-barcoded 5' primer. TCRdb reanalyzed the raw reads on its own, using fastp at Q25 for trimming and MiXCR for clone calling, and kept in-frame beta chains. Rows matching on CDR3 protein sequence are summarized as one entry with the most common DNA and genes. For this sample there are 1.5 million to 2 million distinct CDR3 sequences; around 36% appear just once. The top ten clones comprise approximately 11% of the sample. Sequencing was carried out using blood. Receptor source: a woman under 40 in good health.

This clonotype was seen more than once but under ten times. The rearrangement joins TRBV10-3 to TRBJ2-3; perhaps TRBD2 as D (5 bases). Germline loops: CDR1 ENHRY, CDR2 SYGVKD. V gave up 3 bases and J gave up 6 bases, with 7 bases separating them. CDR3 length: 12 residues. For the CDR3, the DNA is TGTGCCATCAGTGAAGCGGAGGATACGCAGTATTTT. Its protein is CAISEAEDTQYF.

This chain connects TRBV28 to TRBJ2-7; TRBD1 agrees at 9 bases. Germline CDR1 is MDHEN and CDR2 is SYDVKM. The length of the CDR3 is 13 residues. V lost 7 bases and J lost 6; bases outside the gene matches: 7. CDR3 protein: CASKGTGSSEQYF. As DNA, the CDR3 is TGTGCCAGCAAAGGGACAGGGTCTAGCGAGCAGTACTTC. Looking up the rest from reference TRBV28 and TRBJ2-7 gives the full variable domain: DVKVTQSSRYLVKRTGEKVFLECVQDMDHENMFWYRQDPGLGLRLIYFSYDVKMKEKGDIPEGYSVSREKKERFSLILESASTNQTSMYLCASKGTGSSEQYFGPGTRLTVT.

CDR3 in amino acids: CSVRRGGYNEQFF. The CDR3 nucleotides are TGCAGCGTTCGGAGGGGGGGGTACAATGAGCAGTTCTTC. The gene calls are TRBV29-1 and TRBJ2-1; a possible D gene is TRBD2 (7 bases). This CDR3 is 13 amino acids long. V shed 5 bases and J shed 4 bases, with 12 bases lying between them. Germline CDR1 is SQVTM and CDR2 is ANQGSEA.

This clonotype was observed a few times. The chain carries TRBV10-3 and TRBJ2-5; D ambiguous. Trimming pared 0 bases from V and 2 bases from J, leaving 13 bases between. CDR3 length: 16 amino acids. The germline gives CDR1 ENHRY, CDR2 SYGVKD. The CDR3 DNA reads as TGTGCCATCAGTGAGTCGAATCCGGGCAGTCAAGAGACCCAGTACTTC. Translated, it gives CAISESNPGSQETQYF.

Regarding this clonotype: Because the CDR3 is missing its conserved closing phenylalanine or tryptophan, this is likely a read error. The chain is built from TRBV27 and TRBJ1-4; no clear D gene. The V gene's germline CDR1 is MNHEY and CDR2 SMNVEV (reference sequence). V dropped 4 bases and J dropped 7 bases, with 13 bases sitting between them. The CDR3 spans 14 residues. This CDR3 is CASSSTRRAEKLFC. DNA of the CDR3: TGTGCCAGCAGTTCCACGAGGCGAGCTGAAAAACTGTTTTGT.

This clonotype came up once. The gene calls are TRBV30 and TRBJ2-2; TRBD1 might be the D (6 bases). Germline lookup yields CDR1 GTSNPN and CDR2 SVGIG (reference sequence). Between the trimmed V and J ends, which lost 0 bases and 4 bases, there was a span of 15 bases. CDR3 length: 16 residues. The CDR3 bases are TGTGCCTGGAGTGTAGGCGACATCAGGGGCACCGGGGAGCTGTTTTTT. Its translation: CAWSVGDIRGTGELFF.

This CDR3 is CASSDNRAREQYF. The CDR3 DNA follows: TGTGCCAGCAGTGATAATAGGGCCCGCGAGCAGTACTTC. The V call is TRBV6-5, the J call TRBJ2-7, with D unresolved. Trimming pared 5 bases from V and 6 bases from J, leaving 14 bases between. Germline V gene sequence: CDR1 MNHEY, CDR2 SVGAGI. The CDR3 extends over 13 amino acids.

About this clonotype itself: A junction boundary mismatches the germline segment, possibly from a read error. The chain employs TRBV29-1 and TRBJ2-7; possible D gene TRBD2, 6 bases. The length of the CDR3 is 14 residues. CDR1 and CDR2 from the germline V gene are SQVTM and ANQGSEA. In nucleotides, the CDR3 is TGCAGCGCTGAAGTAGCGGACCGTGACTACGAGCAGTACTTC. Its translation: CSAEVADRDYEQYF.

V usage is TRBV7-8 and J usage is TRBJ2-7; D ambiguous. From germline, CDR1 is SGHVS and CDR2 FQNEAQ. Trimming cost V 3 bases and J 3 bases, with 18 bases left between them. There are 16 residues in the CDR3. The DNA of the CDR3 is TGTGCCAGCAGCTTCAACTTGGACCCAAAAAACTACGAGCAGTACTTC. This encodes CASSFNLDPKNYEQYF.

Points on this clonotype: Compared with germline, one end of the junction differs, possibly owing to a read error. The gene calls are TRBV12-3 or TRBV12-4 and TRBJ1-1, with D tentatively TRBD1 (6 bases). This CDR3 is 13 amino acids long. The CDR3: CASTLQGETEAFF. CDR3 DNA: TGTGCCAGCACTTTACAGGGTGAGACTGAAGCTTTCTTT.

This chain connects TRBV6-1 to TRBJ1-2; 7 bases agree with TRBD1. The CDR3 contains 18 residues. Per the germline V gene, CDR1 is MNHNS and CDR2 is SASEGT. V dropped 6 bases and J dropped 0; count of bases not matched to a gene: 16. Here the CDR3 reads CASSPSPRRQGANYGYTF. CDR3 in DNA: TGTGCCAGCAGCCCAAGCCCCCGTCGACAGGGCGCTAACTATGGCTACACCTTC.

V is TRBV9 and J is TRBJ2-3; D might be TRBD2 (6 bases). This CDR3 region has 16 residues. V was pared by 3 bases and J by 5 bases, with 19 bases between. Germline loops: CDR1 SGDLS, CDR2 YYNGEE. The CDR3 loop is CASSASSQRRGDTQYF. The CDR3 DNA is TGTGCCAGCAGCGCTTCTTCCCAGCGGAGGGGAGATACGCAGTATTTT.

In its sample, this clonotype was seen a few times. J is TRBJ2-3 and V is TRBV6-5, with 8 nucleotides matching TRBD2. The germline gives CDR1 MNHEY, CDR2 SVGAGI. This CDR3 has 20 residues. The junction had 21 bases not matched to a gene; V was cut back by 2 bases and J by 5 bases. The CDR3 DNA reads as TGTGCCAGCAGTTACCGGTCCGTTCTGAGGGCGGGAGGACGGGGAGATACGCAGTATTTT. Translation: CASSYRSVLRAGGRGDTQYF.

This clonotype was counted between two and nine times. This rearrangement joins TRBV10-3 to TRBJ2-3, with TRBD2 identical over 11 bases. Germline values: CDR1 ENHRY, CDR2 SYGVKD. Losses at the gene ends were 7 bases for V and 0 bases for J; bases not matched to a gene: 12. The CDR3 loop spans 18 amino acids. The CDR3 DNA reads TGTGCCATCACCCCCGGGACTAGCGGATTTCTTAGCACAGATACGCAGTATTTT. Its translation: CAITPGTSGFLSTDTQYF.

This clonotype was seen a handful of times. The rearrangement links TRBV28 to TRBJ1-2; the D gene is possibly TRBD1 (6 bases). V was cut by 2 bases and J by 4 bases, with 11 bases left in between. The germline V gene has CDR1 MDHEN and CDR2 SYDVKM. The CDR3 is made up of 14 amino acids. The CDR3 region has the DNA TGTGCCAGCAGTTTACAGGGGCGAAGCTATGGCTACACCTTC. Translated: CASSLQGRSYGYTF.

The chain is built from TRBV4-1 and TRBJ2-7; 10 bases are a match to TRBD2. The V segment lost 1 base and the J segment 4 bases; nucleotides outside the gene matches: 7. CDR1 is MGHRA and CDR2 is YSYEKL in the germline V gene. CDR3 size: 16 residues. In DNA form, the CDR3 reads TGCGCCAGCAGCCAAGCGAGCGGGAGGGCTTCGTACGAGCAGTACTTC. Protein: CASSQASGRASYEQYF.

This chain connects TRBV3-1 to TRBJ2-7, with a weak D call TRBD2 (6 bases). The V end was cut by 1 base, the J end by 3 bases, with 10 bases between. Per germline, CDR1 LGHDT and CDR2 YNNKEL (reference sequence). The CDR3 is made up of 14 amino acids. The CDR3 sequence is CASSQGRENYEQYF. The CDR3 DNA sequence: TGTGCCAGCAGCCAAGGGAGGGAAAACTACGAGCAGTACTTC.

The chain uses TRBV12-3 or TRBV12-4 and TRBJ1-1; D is unclear. V was cut by 11 bases and J by 0 bases, with 7 bases left in between. The CDR3 is 11 residues long. CDR3 in amino acids: CAVSMNTEAFF. CDR3 sequence (DNA): TGTGCCGTTTCTATGAACACTGAAGCTTTCTTT.

J is TRBJ2-1 and V is TRBV27; 7 nucleotides align to TRBD2. Trimming took 7 bases from V and 7 from J; bases not matched to a gene: 7. The germline CDR1 and CDR2 sequences are MNHEY and SMNVEV (reference sequence). The CDR3 is made up of 13 amino acids. The CDR3 sequence is CASKWGGSNEQFF. The CDR3, as DNA: TGTGCCAGCAAATGGGGGGGATCAAATGAGCAGTTCTTC.

This clonotype occurred a few times. This chain joins TRBV24-1 and TRBJ1-5; perhaps TRBD1 as D (5 bases). The V end was cut by 9 bases, the J end by 0 bases, with 14 bases between. The V gene's germline CDR1 is KGHDR and CDR2 SFDVKD. This CDR3 comprises 15 residues. In DNA, the CDR3 is TGTGCCACCCACGAAGAGGGGAGTAGCAATCAGCCCCAGCATTTT. The encoded protein is CATHEEGSSNQPQHF.

A remark on this clonotype: This clone may be a read error of a much larger clone one base away. The rearrangement joins TRBV10-3 to TRBJ2-7, with 8 nucleotides matching TRBD2. Germline V gene lookup returns CDR1 ENHRY and CDR2 SYGVKD. The CDR3 has 15 residues. V shed 11 bases, J shed 3 bases, and the junction held 15 bases outside the gene matches. CDR3 nucleotide sequence: TGTGCCCTCGCCCCTTCTGGAGCGGGAGACTACGAGCAGTACTTC. Encoded protein: CALAPSGAGDYEQYF.

This clonotype was seen a handful of times. This sequence joins TRBV7-7 and TRBJ2-7; D possibly corresponds to TRBD2 (5 bases). Trimming left V 7 bases short and J 5 bases short, with 9 bases between. CDR3 length: 11 amino acids. Germline CDR1 and CDR2: SSHAT and FNYEAQ (reference sequence). This chain's CDR3 is CASKERDEQYF. The CDR3 bases are TGTGCCAGCAAGGAGAGGGACGAGCAGTACTTC.

The chain links TRBV6-1 to TRBJ2-1; 14 nucleotides line up with TRBD2. The CDR3 contains 20 residues. From germline, CDR1 is MNHNS and CDR2 SASEGT. V trimming: 8 bases; J trimming: 7 bases; junction bases outside the gene matches: 22. DNA for the CDR3: TGTGCCAGCCCCGAAAGGGCAGGCAGGGGACTAGCGGGAGATGAGAATGAGCAGTTCTTC. Translated, it gives CASPERAGRGLAGDENEQFF.

This clonotype was detected ten times or more. The chain links TRBV6-1 to TRBJ2-5, with 9 bases that match TRBD1. Per the germline V gene, CDR1 is MNHNS and CDR2 is SASEGT. The CDR3 loop spans 16 amino acids. The trim removed 4 bases at V and 7 bases at J, leaving 13 bases unmatched. The CDR3 nucleotides are TGTGCCAGCAGTGCGTCCCCCACAGGGGGCGCGGGGACCCAGTACTTC. It codes for CASSASPTGGAGTQYF.